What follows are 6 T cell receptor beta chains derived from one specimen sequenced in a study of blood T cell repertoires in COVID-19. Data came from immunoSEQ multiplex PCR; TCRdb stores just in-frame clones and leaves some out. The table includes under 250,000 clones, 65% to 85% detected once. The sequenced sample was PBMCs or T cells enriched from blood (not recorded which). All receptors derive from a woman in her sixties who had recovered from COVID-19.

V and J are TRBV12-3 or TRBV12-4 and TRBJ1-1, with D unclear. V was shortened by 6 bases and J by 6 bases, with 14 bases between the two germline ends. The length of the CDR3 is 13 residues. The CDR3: CASREDGRAEAFF. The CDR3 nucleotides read TGTGCCAGCAGAGAGGATGGGAGGGCTGAAGCTTTCTTT.

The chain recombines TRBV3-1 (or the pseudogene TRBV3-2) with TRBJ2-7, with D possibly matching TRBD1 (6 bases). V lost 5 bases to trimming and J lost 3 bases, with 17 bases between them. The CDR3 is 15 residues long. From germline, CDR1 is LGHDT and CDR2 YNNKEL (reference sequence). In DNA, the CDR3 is TGTGCCAGCAGCGCGGAGACAGGCTTATTCTACGAGCAGTACTTC. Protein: CASSAETGLFYEQYF.

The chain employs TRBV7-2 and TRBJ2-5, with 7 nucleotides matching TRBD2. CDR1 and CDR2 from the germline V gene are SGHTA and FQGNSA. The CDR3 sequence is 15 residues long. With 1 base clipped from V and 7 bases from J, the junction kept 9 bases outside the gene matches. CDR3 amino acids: CASSLVGLRRGTQYF. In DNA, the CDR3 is TGTGCCAGCAGCTTAGTGGGACTACGACGAGGGACCCAGTACTTC.

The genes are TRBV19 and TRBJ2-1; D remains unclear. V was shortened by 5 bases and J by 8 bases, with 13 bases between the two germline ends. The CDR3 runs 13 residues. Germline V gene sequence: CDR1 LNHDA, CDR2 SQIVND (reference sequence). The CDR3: CASSPLRVHEQFF. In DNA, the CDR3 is TGTGCCAGTAGTCCACTCCGAGTGCATGAGCAGTTCTTC.

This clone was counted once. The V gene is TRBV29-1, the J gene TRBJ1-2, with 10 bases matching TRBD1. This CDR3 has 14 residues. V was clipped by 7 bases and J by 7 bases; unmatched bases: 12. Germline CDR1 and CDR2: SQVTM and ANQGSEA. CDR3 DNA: TGCAGCGCCATAACCGGGACAGGGGTAGCTGGCTACACCTTC. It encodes CSAITGTGVAGYTF. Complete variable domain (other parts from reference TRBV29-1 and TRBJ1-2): SAVISQKPSRDICQRGTSLTIQCQVDSQVTMMFWYRQQPGQSLTLIATANQGSEATYESGFVIDKFPISRPNLTFSTLTVSNMSPEDSSIYLCSAITGTGVAGYTFGSGTRLTVV.

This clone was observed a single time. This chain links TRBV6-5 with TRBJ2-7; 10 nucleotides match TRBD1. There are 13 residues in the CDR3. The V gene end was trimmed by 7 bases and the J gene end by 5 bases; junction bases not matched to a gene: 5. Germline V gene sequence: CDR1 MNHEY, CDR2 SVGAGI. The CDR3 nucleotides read TGTGCCAGCAAAACGACAGGGGGCAACGAGCAGTACTTC. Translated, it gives CASKTTGGNEQYF.